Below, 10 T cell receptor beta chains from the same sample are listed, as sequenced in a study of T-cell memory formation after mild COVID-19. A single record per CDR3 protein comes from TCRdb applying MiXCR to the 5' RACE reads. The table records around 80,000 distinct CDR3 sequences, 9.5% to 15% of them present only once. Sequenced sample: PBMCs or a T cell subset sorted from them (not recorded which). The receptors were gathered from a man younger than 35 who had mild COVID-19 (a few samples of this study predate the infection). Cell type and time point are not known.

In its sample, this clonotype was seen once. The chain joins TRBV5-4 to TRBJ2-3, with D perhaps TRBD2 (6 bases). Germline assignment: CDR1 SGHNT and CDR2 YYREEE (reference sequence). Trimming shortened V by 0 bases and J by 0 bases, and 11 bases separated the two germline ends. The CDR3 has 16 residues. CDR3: CASSLAGGASTDTQYF. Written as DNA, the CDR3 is TGTGCCAGCAGCTTGGCCGGCGGGGCAAGCACAGATACGCAGTATTTT.

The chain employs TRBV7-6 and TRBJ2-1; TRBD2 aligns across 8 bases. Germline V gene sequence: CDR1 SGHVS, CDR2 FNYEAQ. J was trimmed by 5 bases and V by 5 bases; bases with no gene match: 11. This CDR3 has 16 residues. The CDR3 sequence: CASSGGSSGLDNEQFF. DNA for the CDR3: TGTGCCAGCAGCGGCGGATCTAGCGGGCTAGACAATGAGCAGTTCTTC. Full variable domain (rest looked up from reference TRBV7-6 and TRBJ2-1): GAGVSQSPRYKVTKRGQDVALRCDPISGHVSLYWYRQALGQGPEFLTYFNYEAQQDKSGLPNDRFSAERPEGSISTLTIQRTEQRDSAMYRCASSGGSSGLDNEQFFGPGTRLTVL.

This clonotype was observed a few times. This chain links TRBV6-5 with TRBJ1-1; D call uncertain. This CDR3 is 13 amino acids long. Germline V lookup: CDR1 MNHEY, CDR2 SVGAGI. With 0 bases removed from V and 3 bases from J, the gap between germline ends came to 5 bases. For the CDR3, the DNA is TGTGCCAGCAGTTACTCGTTGGACACTGAAGCTTTCTTT. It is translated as CASSYSLDTEAFF.

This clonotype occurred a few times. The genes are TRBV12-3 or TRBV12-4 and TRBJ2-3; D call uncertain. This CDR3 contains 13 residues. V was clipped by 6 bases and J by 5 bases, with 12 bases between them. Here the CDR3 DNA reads TGTGCCAGCAGCTCCTACCTGATAGATACGCAGTATTTT. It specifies CASSSYLIDTQYF.

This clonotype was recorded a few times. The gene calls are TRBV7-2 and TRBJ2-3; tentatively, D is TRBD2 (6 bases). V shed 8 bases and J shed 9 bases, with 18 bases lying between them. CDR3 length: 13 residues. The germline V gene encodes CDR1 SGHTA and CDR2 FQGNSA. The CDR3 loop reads CASGRLVQETQYF. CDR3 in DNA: TGTGCCAGCGGACGACTAGTACAGGAAACGCAGTATTTT.

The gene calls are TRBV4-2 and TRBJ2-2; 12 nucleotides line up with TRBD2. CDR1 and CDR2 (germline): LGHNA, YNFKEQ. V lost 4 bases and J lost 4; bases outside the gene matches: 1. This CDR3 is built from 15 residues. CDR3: CASSPLAGGTGELFF. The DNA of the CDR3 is TGTGCCAGCAGCCCACTAGCGGGGGGCACCGGGGAGCTGTTTTTT.

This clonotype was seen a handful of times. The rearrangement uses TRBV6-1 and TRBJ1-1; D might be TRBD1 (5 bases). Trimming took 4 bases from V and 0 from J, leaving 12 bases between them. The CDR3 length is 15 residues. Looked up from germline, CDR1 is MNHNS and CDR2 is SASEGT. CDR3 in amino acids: CASSVEEGLNTEAFF. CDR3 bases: TGTGCCAGCAGTGTAGAGGAGGGGCTGAACACTGAAGCTTTCTTT.

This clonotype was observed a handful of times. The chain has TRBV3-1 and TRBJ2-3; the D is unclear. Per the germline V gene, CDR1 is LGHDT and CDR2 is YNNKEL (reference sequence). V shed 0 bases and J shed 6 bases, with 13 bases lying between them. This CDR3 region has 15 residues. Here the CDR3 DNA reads TGTGCCAGCAGCCAAGAGGATCAGGTAGGGGATACGCAGTATTTT. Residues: CASSQEDQVGDTQYF.

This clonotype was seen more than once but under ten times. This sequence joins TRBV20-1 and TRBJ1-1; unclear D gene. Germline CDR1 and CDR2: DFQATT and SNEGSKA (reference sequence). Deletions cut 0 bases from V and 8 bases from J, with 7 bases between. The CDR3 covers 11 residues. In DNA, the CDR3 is TGCAGTGCTAGAGATTACCGGGAAGCTTTCTTT. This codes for CSARDYREAFF.

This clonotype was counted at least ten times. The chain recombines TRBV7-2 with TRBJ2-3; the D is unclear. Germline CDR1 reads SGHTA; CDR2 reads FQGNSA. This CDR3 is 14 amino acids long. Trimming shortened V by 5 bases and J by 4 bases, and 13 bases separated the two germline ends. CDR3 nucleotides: TGTGCCAGCAGCCTCATCGCCGGGCCAGATACGCAGTATTTT. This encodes CASSLIAGPDTQYF.